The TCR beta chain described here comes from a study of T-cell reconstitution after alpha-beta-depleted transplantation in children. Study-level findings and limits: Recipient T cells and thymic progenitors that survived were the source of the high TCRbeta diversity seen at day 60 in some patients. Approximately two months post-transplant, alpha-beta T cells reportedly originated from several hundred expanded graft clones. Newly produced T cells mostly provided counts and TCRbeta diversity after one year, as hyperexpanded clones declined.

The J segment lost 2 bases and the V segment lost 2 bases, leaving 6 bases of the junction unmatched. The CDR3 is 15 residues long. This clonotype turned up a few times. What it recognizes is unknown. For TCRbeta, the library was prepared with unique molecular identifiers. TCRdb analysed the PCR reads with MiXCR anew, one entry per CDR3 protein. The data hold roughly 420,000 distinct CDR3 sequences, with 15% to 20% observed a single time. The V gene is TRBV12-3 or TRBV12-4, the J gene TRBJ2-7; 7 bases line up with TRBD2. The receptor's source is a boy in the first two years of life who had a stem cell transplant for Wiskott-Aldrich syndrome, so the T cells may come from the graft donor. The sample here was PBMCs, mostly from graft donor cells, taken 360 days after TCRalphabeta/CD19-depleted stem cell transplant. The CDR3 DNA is TGTGCCAGCAGTTTAAGCCCAGGACTAGCCTACGAGCAGTACTTC. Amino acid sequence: CASSLSPGLAYEQYF.